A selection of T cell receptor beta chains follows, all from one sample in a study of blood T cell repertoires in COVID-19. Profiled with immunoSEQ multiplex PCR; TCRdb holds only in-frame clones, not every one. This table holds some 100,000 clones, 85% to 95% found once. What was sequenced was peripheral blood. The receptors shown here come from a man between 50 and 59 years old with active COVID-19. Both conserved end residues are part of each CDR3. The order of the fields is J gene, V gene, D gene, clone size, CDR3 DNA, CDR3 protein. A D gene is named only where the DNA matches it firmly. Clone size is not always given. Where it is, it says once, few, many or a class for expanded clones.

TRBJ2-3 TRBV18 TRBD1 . TGTGCCAGCTCACCTCCCGGGACAGCGAACACAGATACGCAGTATTTT CASSPPGTANTDTQYF
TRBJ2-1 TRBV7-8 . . TGTGCCAGCAGCCACAACAATGAGCAGTTCTTC CASSHNNEQFF
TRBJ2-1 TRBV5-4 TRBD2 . TGTGCCAGCAGCGTCCCGGGACTAGCGGGAGGTTCTCGTCACAATGAGCAGTTCTTC CASSVPGLAGGSRHNEQFF
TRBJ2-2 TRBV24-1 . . TGTGCCACCAGTGATTCGGGGGGCCCAGTGGCCGGGGAGCTGTTTTTT CATSDSGGPVAGELFF
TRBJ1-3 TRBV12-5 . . TGTGCTAGTGGTTTGGTAGAGTACTCTGGAAACACCATATATTTT CASGLVEYSGNTIYF
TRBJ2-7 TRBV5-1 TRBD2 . TGCGCCAGCAAGGCAAGCGGGAGCTACGAGCAGTACTTC CASKASGSYEQYF
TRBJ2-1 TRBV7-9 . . TGTGCCAGCAGCCGGGGAGCAAGCTCCTACAATGAGCAGTTCTTC CASSRGASSYNEQFF
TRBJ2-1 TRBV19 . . TGTGCCAGTACCCCGGGGCTAGCGACCCACAATGAGCAGTTCTTC CASTPGLATHNEQFF
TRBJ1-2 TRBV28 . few TGTGCCAGCAGTTTACCCGGAGGAGCTAACTATGGCTACACCTTC CASSLPGGANYGYTF
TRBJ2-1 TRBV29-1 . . TGCAGCGTCCGACAGGCCGACCCCCAGTTCTTC CSVRQADPQFF
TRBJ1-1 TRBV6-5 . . TGTGCCAGCAGCCGAGGAAAGGACACTGAAGCTTTCTTT CASSRGKDTEAFF
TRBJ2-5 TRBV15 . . TGTGCCACCAGCAGAGATCGAACGGTGGAGACCCAGTACTTC CATSRDRTVETQYF
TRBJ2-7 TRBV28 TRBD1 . TGTGCCAGCAGTTTATCCCCCCACTTAGGGACAGGGGCCGAGCAGTACTTC CASSLSPHLGTGAEQYF
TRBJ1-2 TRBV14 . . TGTGCCAGCAGCCAAGGGACAGCTTATGGCTACACCTTC CASSQGTAYGYTF
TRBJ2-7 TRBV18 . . TGTGCCAGCTCCACAGGGTCGCAGGAGCAGTACTTC CASSTGSQEQYF
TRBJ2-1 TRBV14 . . TGTGCCAGCAGCCATCGGGTCCCCGAGCAGTTCTTC CASSHRVPEQFF
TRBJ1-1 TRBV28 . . TGTGCCAGCAGCCAGGACAGTGATGCTTTCTTT CASSQDSDAFF
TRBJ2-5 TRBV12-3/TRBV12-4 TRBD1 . TGTGCCAGCGCGAAAGGGGGCCTTTGGACCCAGTACTTC CASAKGGLWTQYF
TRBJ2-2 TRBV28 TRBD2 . TGTGCCAGCAGTTTGGAGGGAGGGCCGGCCACCGGGGAGCTGTTTTTT CASSLEGGPATGELFF
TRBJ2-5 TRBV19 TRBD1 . TGTGCCAGTAGTACCACCGGGACAGGGGATTTACAGACCCAGTACTTC CASSTTGTGDLQTQYF
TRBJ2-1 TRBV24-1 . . TGTGCCACCAGTGGGTATGGTAGGGGCGTTGGGTTCGATGAGCAGTTCTTC CATSGYGRGVGFDEQFF
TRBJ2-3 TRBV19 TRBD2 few TGTGCCAGTAGTATAGTCGGCGGGGGAGCCACAGATACGCAGTATTTT CASSIVGGGATDTQYF
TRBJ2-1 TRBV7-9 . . TGTGCCAGCAGCTTAGCCCAGGGTTACAATGAGCAGTTCTTC CASSLAQGYNEQFF
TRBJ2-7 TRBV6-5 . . TGTGCCAGCAGTTACACCACTGGCGGAGCCTACGAGCAGTACTTC CASSYTTGGAYEQYF
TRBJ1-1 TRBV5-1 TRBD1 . TGCGCCAGCAGCTTTCTCCTGCACAGGGGTGGCACTGAAGCTTTCTTT CASSFLLHRGGTEAFF
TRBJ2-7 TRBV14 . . TGTGCCAGCAGCCAAGATAGGGGTATGGAGCAGTACTTC CASSQDRGMEQYF
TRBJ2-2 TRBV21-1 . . TGTGCCAGCAGCAAAGAGGTTCAGCCGGGACAGGGGGCCGGGGAGCTGTTTTTT CASSKEVQPGQGAGELFF
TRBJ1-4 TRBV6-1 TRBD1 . TGTGCCAGCAGTGGGCCGGACAGGGATTTTAGTGAAAAACTGTTTTTT CASSGPDRDFSEKLFF
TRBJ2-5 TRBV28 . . TGTGCCACCCACAGGTCTCTCCAAGAGACCCAGTACTTC CATHRSLQETQYF
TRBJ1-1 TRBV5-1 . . TGCGCCAGCAGCTTAGGGAGGGCGAGGGCCCCAGAGAGTACTGAAGCTTTCTTT CASSLGRARAPESTEAFF
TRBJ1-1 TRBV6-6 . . TGTGCCAGCAGTTACCTCACTAACACTGAAGCTTTCTTT CASSYLTNTEAFF
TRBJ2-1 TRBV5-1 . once TGCGCCAGCAGCTTGGAGAGGTCCTTAGGCCGTGAGCAGTTCTTC CASSLERSLGREQFF
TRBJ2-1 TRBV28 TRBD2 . TGTGCCAGCAGTTCAACCGGGACTAGCGGGACTAATGAGCAGTTCTTC CASSSTGTSGTNEQFF
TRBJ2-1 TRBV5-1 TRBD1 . TGCGCCAGCAGCTTGGAGACAGGGTCGATTAATGAGCAGTTCTTC CASSLETGSINEQFF
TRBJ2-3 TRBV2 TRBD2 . TGTGCCAGCAGTTATGGACTAGCGCGCACAGATACGCAGTATTTT CASSYGLARTDTQYF
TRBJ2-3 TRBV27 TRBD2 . TGTGCCAGCTCCGGGACTAGCGGCACAGATACGCAGTATTTT CASSGTSGTDTQYF
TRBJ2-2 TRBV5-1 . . TGCGCCAGCAATTACGGCGGGACCGGGGAGCTGTTTTTT CASNYGGTGELFF
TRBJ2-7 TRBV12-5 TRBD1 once TGTGCTAGTGCCTTACAGGGGGCTGGTTACGAGCAGTACTTC CASALQGAGYEQYF
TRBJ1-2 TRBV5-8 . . TGTGCCAGCAGCTTCGGACAGACGAACTATGGCTACACCTTC CASSFGQTNYGYTF
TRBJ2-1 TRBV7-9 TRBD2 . TGTGCCAGCAGTTCGCGACTAGCGGTCTACAATGAGCAGTTCTTC CASSSRLAVYNEQFF
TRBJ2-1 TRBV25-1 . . TGTGCCAGCAGTGAATATTCCCAGCGGAGGGACAATGAGCAGTTCTTC CASSEYSQRRDNEQFF
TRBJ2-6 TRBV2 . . TGTGCCAGCAGTTACTCCTCTGGGGCCAACGTCCTGACTTTC CASSYSSGANVLTF
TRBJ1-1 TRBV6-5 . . TGTGCCAGCAGAACGGGATCGGCAACTGAAGCTTTCTTT CASRTGSATEAFF
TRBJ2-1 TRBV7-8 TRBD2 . TGTGCCAGCAGCACCCGGACTAGCTGGGAGCAGTTCTTC CASSTRTSWEQFF
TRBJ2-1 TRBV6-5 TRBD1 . TGTGCCAGCAGTTACCGGCAGGGGGCCTACAATGAGCAGTTCTTC CASSYRQGAYNEQFF
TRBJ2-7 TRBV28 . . TGTGCCAGCACCTCCAGAGGGACACGGTACGAGCAGTACTTC CASTSRGTRYEQYF
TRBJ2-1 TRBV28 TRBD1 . TGTGCCAGCAGTAGAGGACAGGGGTGGAAAAGGTACAATGAGCAGTTCTTC CASSRGQGWKRYNEQFF
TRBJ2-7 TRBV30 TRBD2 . TGTGCCTGGGATCCGGGACTAGCGGACTACGAGCAGTACTTC CAWDPGLADYEQYF
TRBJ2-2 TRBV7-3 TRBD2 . TGTGCCAGCAGCCCTAGCGGGAGTGCGGGGGAGCTGTTTTTT CASSPSGSAGELFF
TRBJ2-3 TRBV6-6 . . TGTGCCAGCAGCCCACAGCGGTCCGCAGATACGCAGTATTTT CASSPQRSADTQYF
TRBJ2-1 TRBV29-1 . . TGCAGCGCCTGTTGGGGGCGCTTCAATGAGCAGTTCTTC CSACWGRFNEQFF